This TCR beta chain was sequenced for a study of T cell repertoires in cytomegalovirus infection. Study information: Epitope selection comprised recently identified HLA-C-restricted CMV epitopes and well-studied HLA-B-restricted CMV epitopes. It was the public TCR beta signatures that indicated both CMV infection and matching HLA type.

TCRdb analysed the reads with MiXCR anew, one entry per CDR3 protein. The repertoire has some 500,000 distinct CDR3 sequences, 35% to 50% of them found once; the top ten carry around 50%. The germline V gene encodes CDR1 DFQATT and CDR2 SNEGSKA (reference sequence). The CDR3 length is 14 residues. V was clipped by 0 bases and J by 9 bases, with 15 bases between them. Remarks on this clonotype: What it binds is unknown.

Whole-study findings and limits: What dominated the ex vivo response were HLA-C-restricted CMV-specific TCR beta clonotypes. The cumulative frequency of public TCR beta families distinguished individuals who carried CMV together with the relevant HLA.

The sequence was obtained from a human donor in good health (CMV status not recorded). Some clones in this sample may be carry-over from other donors' samples. The sequencing here drew on cultured PBMCs, taken from culture after CMV antigen stimulation. The chain couples TRBV20-1 to TRBJ1-5; D unclear. The CDR3 DNA sequence: TGCAGTGCTAGAGATCCCCGGGGTGGGATGCCCCAGCATTTT. It encodes CSARDPRGGMPQHF.